A single sample gave rise to the 24 T cell receptor beta chains below, sequenced in a study of T cells in Graves' hyperthyroidism and ophthalmopathy. Amplification yielded TCR beta CDR3 regions, with RNA transcripts as the source. An initial round of RT-PCR targeting the TCR CDR3 relied on the HTBI primer set. One entry per CDR3 protein results from TCRdb running MiXCR on the multiplex PCR reads. This sample has hundreds of thousands of distinct CDR3 sequences; under 25% occur once, and the top ten carry about 35%. Sequenced material: blood. Source of these receptors: a young man with Graves' ophthalmopathy.

This clonotype was picked up many times. The chain links TRBV11-2 to TRBJ1-2; D not certain. The length of the CDR3 is 13 residues. Trimming removed 1 base at V and 7 bases at J, with 10 bases between. Germline values: CDR1 SGHAT, CDR2 FQNNGV. For the CDR3, the DNA is TGTGCCAGCAGCTTAGGACCGTCGGGTGGCTACACCTTC. Protein sequence: CASSLGPSGGYTF.

In this sample, this clonotype turned up a few times. V and J are TRBV24-1 and TRBJ2-5; 13 nucleotides line up with TRBD2. The CDR3 extends over 15 amino acids. After removal of 6 bases from V and 5 bases from J, the junction contained 5 bases not matched to a gene. Germline V lookup: CDR1 KGHDR, CDR2 SFDVKD. CDR3 region: CATSTSGRAGETQYF. CDR3 in DNA: TGTGCCACCAGTACTAGCGGGAGGGCCGGGGAGACCCAGTACTTC.

This chain links TRBV13 with TRBJ2-7, with 9 bases lining up with TRBD1. Losses at the gene ends were 4 bases for V and 7 bases for J; bases not matched to a gene: 5. Looked up from germline, CDR1 is PRHDT and CDR2 is FYEKMQ (reference sequence). The CDR3 has 13 amino acids. The CDR3 nucleotides read TGTGCCAGCAGCTCACAGGGGGCGCGGGAGCAGTACTTC. It encodes CASSSQGAREQYF.

This clonotype was seen at least ten times. The chain joins TRBV7-2 to TRBJ1-1, with TRBD1 identical over 9 bases. J gave up 7 bases and V 5 bases, and 2 bases lay outside the gene matches. The CDR3 consists of 12 residues. CDR1 is SGHTA, CDR2 FQGNSA, per germline. The CDR3, as DNA: TGTGCCAGCAGCGCGGACAGGGGTGAAGCTTTCTTT. As protein: CASSADRGEAFF.

The rearrangement links TRBV6-2 or TRBV6-3 to TRBJ2-7; 9 bases match TRBD2. The CDR3 is 17 amino acids. Per germline, CDR1 MNHEY and CDR2 SVGEGT. Losses at the gene ends were 6 bases for V and 3 bases for J; bases not matched to a gene: 15. The CDR3 region has the DNA TGTGCCAGCAGGGATAGCGGGAGTTCCACTAACCTCTACGAGCAGTACTTC. It codes for CASRDSGSSTNLYEQYF.

In this sample, this clonotype turned up a few times. This chain connects TRBV5-5 to TRBJ2-1; D is perhaps TRBD1 or TRBD2 (6 bases each). Trimming left V 0 bases short and J 2 bases short, with 21 bases between. The CDR3 loop spans 19 amino acids. The V gene's germline CDR1 is SGHKS and CDR2 YYEKEE (reference sequence). CDR3 region: CASSLAGGRGPQTYNEQFF. The CDR3 DNA sequence: TGTGCCAGCAGCTTGGCCGGGGGCCGGGGGCCCCAGACCTACAATGAGCAGTTCTTC.

This clonotype appeared a few times. This chain joins TRBV6-2 or TRBV6-3 and TRBJ2-1; TRBD2 aligns across 11 bases. CDR3 length: 16 amino acids. Germline CDR1 MNHEY, CDR2 SVGEGT. J gave up 8 bases and V 0 bases, and 6 bases lay outside the gene matches. The CDR3 sequence is CASSYSASGRFDEQFF. The CDR3 DNA reads TGTGCCAGCAGTTACTCGGCTAGCGGGAGGTTCGATGAGCAGTTCTTC.

J is TRBJ2-2 and V is TRBV20-1, with D perhaps given as TRBD1 or TRBD2 (6 bases each). Germline assignment: CDR1 DFQATT and CDR2 SNEGSKA (reference sequence). V gave up 6 bases and J gave up 0 bases, with 17 bases separating them. The CDR3 contains 16 residues. CDR3 DNA: TGCAGTGCGCCCGAGGGGGGACGCACGAACACCGGGGAGCTGTTTTTT. This encodes CSAPEGGRTNTGELFF.

The chain recombines TRBV4-3 with TRBJ1-3, with D perhaps TRBD1 (5 bases). The CDR3 totals 14 residues. The V gene lost 3 bases and the J gene lost 4 bases, with 10 bases spanning the gap. Germline V gene sequence: CDR1 LGHNA, CDR2 YSLEER. CDR3 sequence: CASSHTGSGNTIYF. In nucleotides, the CDR3 is TGCGCCAGCAGCCACACAGGTTCCGGAAACACCATATATTTT.

This clonotype was counted at least ten times. This chain connects TRBV5-1 to TRBJ2-3; D gene unclear. Trimming stripped 5 bases from V and 0 bases from J, with 7 bases between. CDR1 and CDR2 from the germline V gene are SGHRS and YFSETQ. CDR3 length: 13 amino acids. In DNA, the CDR3 is TGCGCCAGCAGTTTACAGAGCACAGATACGCAGTATTTT. Amino acids: CASSLQSTDTQYF.

The chain combines TRBV7-2 with TRBJ1-1; the D gene is possibly TRBD1 (6 bases). The CDR3 runs 14 residues. Germline V CDR1 and CDR2: SGHTA, FQGNSA. V was pared by 3 bases and J by 3 bases, with 11 bases between. The DNA of the CDR3 is TGTGCCAGCAGCTTTGTCAGGGGAGACACTGAAGCTTTCTTT. Protein product: CASSFVRGDTEAFF.

This clonotype occurred a few times. The V and J genes are TRBV7-9 and TRBJ2-5; weak D call: TRBD2 (6 bases). V was trimmed by 1 base and J by 7 bases, leaving 7 bases between them. CDR3 length: 12 amino acids. The V gene's germline CDR1 is SEHNR and CDR2 FQNEAQ (reference sequence). The CDR3 coding sequence is TGTGCCAGCAGCTTAGAGGGAGGGACCCAGTACTTC. Encoded protein: CASSLEGGTQYF.

The table lists this clonotype with a count of one. The chain joins TRBV11-2 to TRBJ2-4, with 8 nucleotides matching TRBD2. The J segment lost 3 bases and the V segment lost 9 bases, leaving 25 bases of the junction unmatched. The CDR3 consists of 20 residues. Germline CDR1 reads SGHAT; CDR2 reads FQNNGV. For the CDR3, the DNA is TGTGCCAGAAGCCAGCACCCCGGGGGGGACTGGACGATAGGCAAAAACATTCAGTACTTC. It codes for CARSQHPGGDWTIGKNIQYF.

This rearrangement joins TRBV19 to TRBJ2-1, with D perhaps matching TRBD1 (6 bases). The CDR3 extends over 16 amino acids. Germline V gives CDR1 LNHDA, CDR2 SQIVND (reference sequence). V dropped 3 bases and J dropped 7 bases, with 19 bases sitting between them. CDR3 residues: CASSMYSSVTGNEQFF. In DNA form, the CDR3 reads TGTGCCAGTAGTATGTATAGTAGCGTAACAGGGAATGAGCAGTTCTTC.

The chain uses TRBV6-1 and TRBJ1-2; 8 bases align to TRBD1. Germline lookup yields CDR1 MNHNS and CDR2 SASEGT. Trimming at V came to 5 bases and at J to 8 bases, leaving 13 bases not matched to a gene. The CDR3 runs 15 residues. The CDR3 region is CASSKRSGQALGYTF. CDR3 DNA sequence: TGTGCCAGCAGTAAACGTTCGGGACAGGCTTTGGGCTACACCTTC.

Concerning this clonotype itself: This may be a read error, as it is one base from a much larger clone. Here the CDR3 omits its conserved ending phenylalanine or tryptophan, so a read error is the likely source. CDR3 nucleotides: TGTGCCAGCAGCCATGGGACACTGAACACTGAAGCTTTCTCT. It encodes CASSHGTLNTEAFS. The J gene is TRBJ1-1, the V gene TRBV11-2; TRBD1 is a possible D gene (6 bases). V lost 5 bases to trimming and J lost 0 bases, with 10 bases between them. CDR1 is SGHAT, CDR2 FQNNGV, per germline. This CDR3 is built from 14 residues.

The chain joins TRBV7-3 to TRBJ2-1; D uncertain. V lost 3 bases, J lost 0 bases, and 9 bases lay in between. The CDR3 consists of 15 residues. Germline V gene sequence: CDR1 SGHTA, CDR2 FQGTGA. Here the CDR3 reads CASSLAWASYNEQFF. CDR3 nucleotides: TGTGCCAGCAGCTTGGCGTGGGCCTCCTACAATGAGCAGTTCTTC.

The CDR3 sequence is CASSDAMGAAEAFF. CDR3 DNA: TGTGCCAGCAGTGACGCCATGGGCGCGGCCGAAGCTTTCTTT. The J gene is TRBJ1-1, the V gene TRBV25-1, with D uncertain. The CDR3 is made up of 14 amino acids. V gave up 3 bases and J gave up 8 bases, with 16 bases separating them. Germline V gives CDR1 MGHDK, CDR2 SYGVNS. Complete variable domain (other parts from reference TRBV25-1 and TRBJ1-1): EADIYQTPRYLVIGTGKKITLECSQTMGHDKMYWYQQDPGMELHLIHYSYGVNSTEKGDLSSESTVSRIRTEHFPLTLESARPSHTSQYLCASSDAMGAAEAFFGQGTRLTVV.

The chain uses TRBV28 and TRBJ2-7, with 9 bases that match TRBD1. The CDR3 is 15 amino acids. V lost 1 base and J lost 5; bases outside the gene matches: 6. Germline V gene lookup returns CDR1 MDHEN and CDR2 SYDVKM. This CDR3 is CASSLSGTGLDEQYF. DNA of the CDR3: TGTGCCAGCAGTTTATCCGGGACAGGGTTGGACGAGCAGTACTTC. Based on the CDR3 plus reference TRBV28 and TRBJ2-7, the full variable domain is DVKVTQSSRYLVKRTGEKVFLECVQDMDHENMFWYRQDPGLGLRLIYFSYDVKMKEKGDIPEGYSVSREKKERFSLILESASTNQTSMYLCASSLSGTGLDEQYFGPGTRLTVT.

V gene TRBV6-5 combines with J gene TRBJ2-2; D is possibly TRBD1 or TRBD2 (5 bases each). Trimming cost V 2 bases and J 0 bases, with 7 bases left between them. This CDR3 is built from 15 residues. Germline assignment: CDR1 MNHEY and CDR2 SVGAGI. This CDR3 is CASSYEGPNTGELFF. The CDR3 nucleotides are TGTGCCAGCAGTTACGAGGGGCCGAACACCGGGGAGCTGTTTTTT.

The chain has TRBV9 and TRBJ2-6; 9 nucleotides align to TRBD1. V lost 4 bases to trimming and J lost 0 bases; unmatched junction nucleotides: 8. Germline CDR1 SGDLS, CDR2 YYNGEE. The CDR3 contains 18 residues. The CDR3 coding sequence is TGTGCCAGCAGCCTGGGGACAGGGTCCCTCTCTGGGGCCAACGTCCTGACTTTC. It specifies CASSLGTGSLSGANVLTF.

This clonotype showed up just a few times. The V call is TRBV7-9, the J call TRBJ1-1; D is uncertain. V lost 1 base and J 2 bases, leaving 11 bases between the germline ends. The germline V gene encodes CDR1 SEHNR and CDR2 FQNEAQ (reference sequence). This CDR3 has 15 residues. CDR3 DNA: TGTGCCAGCAGCTTAGATGGGGAGAGAAACACTGAAGCTTTCTTT. Its translation: CASSLDGERNTEAFF.

The CDR3 loop is CASRQTTGLAADEQYF. DNA for the CDR3: TGTGCCAGCAGACAAACAACGGGACTAGCGGCCGACGAGCAGTACTTC. V and J are TRBV7-2 and TRBJ2-7; TRBD2 aligns across 11 bases. J lost 5 bases, V lost 6 bases, and 12 bases had no gene match. The germline V gene encodes CDR1 SGHTA and CDR2 FQGNSA. This CDR3 region has 16 residues.

V gene TRBV28 combines with J gene TRBJ2-1; 7 bases are shared with TRBD2. The length of the CDR3 is 13 residues. The J segment lost 6 bases and the V segment lost 6 bases, leaving 5 bases of the junction unmatched. Germline lookup yields CDR1 MDHEN and CDR2 SYDVKM. The CDR3 loop is CASRETSPNEQFF. DNA for the CDR3: TGTGCCAGCAGGGAGACTAGCCCCAATGAGCAGTTCTTC.